This T cell receptor beta chain was profiled in a study of T cells in Graves' hyperthyroidism and ophthalmopathy. The CDR3 is made up of 12 amino acids. Trimming took off 2 bases at V and 5 bases at J, with 6 bases between the two ends. The V gene's germline CDR1 is DFQATT and CDR2 SNEGSKA (reference sequence). Study-level results: Ophthalmopathy was predicted by the model a median of 6.5 months ahead of onset.

This clonotype was seen at least ten times. Its antigen is as yet unknown. RNA transcripts yielded amplified TCR beta CDR3 regions. The TCR CDR3 first-round RT-PCR relied on the HTBI primer set. MiXCR was run by TCRdb on the multiplex PCR reads, yielding one entry per CDR3 protein. The table shows 350,000 to 400,000 distinct CDR3 sequences, with over 11% occurring only once. Hyperthyroidism, newly diagnosed and lasting under 2 months, affected patients aged 18 to 65. Patients having uncontrolled infection, another autoimmune disease, pregnancy or lactation were not included. Input material: blood. This rearrangement joins TRBV20-1 to TRBJ2-2, with no clear D. The receptor was derived from a woman aged 55 to 70 with Graves' hyperthyroidism. The CDR3 loop is CSARLATGELFF. CDR3 coding DNA: TGCAGTGCTAGATTGGCGACCGGGGAGCTGTTTTTT.